A selection of T cell receptor beta chains follows, all from one sample in a study of blood T cell repertoires in COVID-19. TCRdb's copy holds only in-frame clones and misses some; the assay was immunoSEQ multiplex PCR. Among 250,000 to 350,000 clones listed, 87% were seen once. Sequenced material: PBMCs or T cells enriched from blood (not recorded which). Source of these receptors: a woman aged 18 to 35 who had recovered from COVID-19. Each CDR3 is given with its conserved first and last residue. Each record gives: V gene, D gene, clone size, J gene, CDR3 DNA, CDR3 protein. A D gene is named only where the DNA matches it firmly. Rows may omit the clone size; those that give it use once, few, many or a size class.

V: TRBV4-2
D: -
size: -
J: TRBJ2-5
DNA: TGTGCCAGCAGCCAGTATACAGCAGACCAAGAGACCCAGTACTTC
CDR3: CASSQYTADQETQYF

V: TRBV6-2/TRBV6-3
D: -
size: -
J: TRBJ1-2
DNA: TGTGCCAGCAGTTACAGATCTAGGGGTATGGGCGGCTACACCTTC
CDR3: CASSYRSRGMGGYTF

V: TRBV12-2
D: -
size: -
J: TRBJ2-7
DNA: TGTGCAAGTCGCCCCCCAAAGGAATACGGGGAACACGACACCTACGAGCAGTACTTC
CDR3: CASRPPKEYGEHDTYEQYF

V: TRBV3-1/TRBV3-2
D: -
size: once
J: TRBJ1-5
DNA: TGTGCCAGCAGCCAAGACTCGGTTCAGCCCCAGCATTTT
CDR3: CASSQDSVQPQHF

V: TRBV29-1
D: -
size: -
J: TRBJ1-2
DNA: TGCAGCGTTGGGGACATCATGGGCTATGGCTACACCTTC
CDR3: CSVGDIMGYGYTF

V: TRBV9
D: -
size: -
J: TRBJ2-7
DNA: TGTGCCAGCAGCGGCGGTAGAGACTACGAGCAGTACTTC
CDR3: CASSGGRDYEQYF

V: TRBV15
D: TRBD1
size: -
J: TRBJ1-1
DNA: TGTGCCACCAGCAGCCTTAACAGGGGTTCAGAAGCTTTCTTT
CDR3: CATSSLNRGSEAFF

V: TRBV3-1/TRBV3-2
D: -
size: -
J: TRBJ1-6
DNA: TGTGCCAGCAGCCAAGGGAGAAATTCACCCCTCCACTTT
CDR3: CASSQGRNSPLHF

V: TRBV5-4
D: TRBD2
size: many
J: TRBJ2-7
DNA: TGTGCCAGCAGCTCCACTAGCGGGAGAACCTACGAGCAGTACTTC
CDR3: CASSSTSGRTYEQYF

V: TRBV12-3/TRBV12-4
D: TRBD1
size: -
J: TRBJ1-2
DNA: TGTGCCAGCAGTGTTGGACAGGGTCGCGGCTACACCTTC
CDR3: CASSVGQGRGYTF

V: TRBV28
D: TRBD1
size: -
J: TRBJ1-6
DNA: TGTGCCAGCAGTTTACGGGACAGGAGAAATTCACCCCTCCACTTT
CDR3: CASSLRDRRNSPLHF

V: TRBV5-8
D: -
size: -
J: TRBJ2-1
DNA: TGTGCCAGCAGCTTTGGTCTTGGGCTGGAATACAATGAGCAGTTCTTC
CDR3: CASSFGLGLEYNEQFF

V: TRBV28
D: TRBD1
size: -
J: TRBJ1-1
DNA: TGTGCCAGCAGAGTCACAGGGGTGAACACTGAAGCTTTCTTT
CDR3: CASRVTGVNTEAFF

V: TRBV25-1
D: TRBD1
size: -
J: TRBJ1-4
DNA: TGTGCCAGCAGTGTTACAGGGGGATATGAAAAACTGTTTTTT
CDR3: CASSVTGGYEKLFF

V: TRBV5-1
D: -
size: once
J: TRBJ1-2
DNA: TGCGCCAGCAGCAATACTAGGTCGCGTGGCTACACCTTC
CDR3: CASSNTRSRGYTF

V: TRBV5-4
D: -
size: -
J: TRBJ2-3
DNA: TGTGCCACGACCAGCCGGGTTAGTCCCACCGGCACAGATACGCAGTATTTT
CDR3: CATTSRVSPTGTDTQYF

V: TRBV14
D: TRBD2
size: -
J: TRBJ2-7
DNA: TGTGCCAGCAGCCAAAGACTAGCGGGAGTTCCATTGGACGAGCAGTACTTC
CDR3: CASSQRLAGVPLDEQYF

V: TRBV25-1
D: TRBD1
size: -
J: TRBJ1-2
DNA: TGTGCCAGCCGGGGACAGGGGGCATTCTATGGCTACACCTTC
CDR3: CASRGQGAFYGYTF

V: TRBV6-4
D: TRBD1
size: -
J: TRBJ1-2
DNA: TGTGCCAGCAGTGAGAAACGACAGGGGGACGAGTCCGGCTACACCTTC
CDR3: CASSEKRQGDESGYTF

V: TRBV30
D: -
size: -
J: TRBJ1-5
DNA: TGTGCCTGGAGTGGTATGAGCAATCAGCCCCAGCATTTT
CDR3: CAWSGMSNQPQHF

V: TRBV19
D: TRBD1
size: -
J: TRBJ1-6
DNA: TGTGCCAGTCGGGACAGGGACTCACCCCTCCACTTT
CDR3: CASRDRDSPLHF

V: TRBV7-8
D: -
size: -
J: TRBJ1-3
DNA: TGTGCCAGCAGCTTGGAGACAGGCGGCAGTTCTGGAAACACCATATATTTT
CDR3: CASSLETGGSSGNTIYF

V: TRBV29-1
D: -
size: -
J: TRBJ2-2
DNA: TGCAGCGTTCCCCGGACAGAGACGTACGCGAACACCGGGGAGCTGTTTTTT
CDR3: CSVPRTETYANTGELFF

V: TRBV18
D: -
size: once
J: TRBJ2-7
DNA: TGTGCCAGCTCGGGGGAGGTCTACGAGCAGTACTTC
CDR3: CASSGEVYEQYF

V: TRBV3-1/TRBV3-2
D: TRBD2
size: -
J: TRBJ2-1
DNA: TGTGCCAGCAGCCCATGGACTAGCGGCTCCTACAATGAGCAGTTCTTC
CDR3: CASSPWTSGSYNEQFF

V: TRBV10-3
D: TRBD1
size: -
J: TRBJ2-2
DNA: TGTGCCATCAAGAACAGGGGCAACGGGGAGCTGTTTTTT
CDR3: CAIKNRGNGELFF

V: TRBV2
D: TRBD1
size: few
J: TRBJ1-1
DNA: TGTGCCAGCAGTGTGGGACAGGGCGTTGCGGAAGCTTTCTTT
CDR3: CASSVGQGVAEAFF

V: TRBV7-2
D: -
size: few
J: TRBJ1-2
DNA: TGTGCCAGCAGCTTCGAGGGTATTCGAGGCTACACCTTC
CDR3: CASSFEGIRGYTF

V: TRBV9
D: -
size: -
J: TRBJ2-7
DNA: TGTGCCAGCAGCCGAACCGGACTCCCCGCCGAGCAGTACTTC
CDR3: CASSRTGLPAEQYF

V: TRBV4-3
D: -
size: -
J: TRBJ1-1
DNA: TGCGCCAGCAGCCGGGATTCACAGGTGAACACTGAAGCTTTCTTT
CDR3: CASSRDSQVNTEAFF

V: TRBV2
D: TRBD1
size: few
J: TRBJ1-2
DNA: TGTGCCAGCAGTGTGACAGGGTGGGACGGCTACACCTTC
CDR3: CASSVTGWDGYTF